Each of the 25 T cell receptor beta chains below was sequenced from the same sample in a study of technical replicates of blood from several donors. Some clones are missing from TCRdb's copy, which holds only in-frame ones; the method was immunoSEQ multiplex PCR. Of 55,000 to 75,000 clones in the sample, 85% to 95% are singletons; the top ten hold less than 3.5%. The material sequenced was PBMCs. The receptors come from a human donor in good health. Some clones in this sample may be carry-over from other donors' samples.

This clone was counted between two and nine times. The rearrangement joins TRBV27 to TRBJ2-2; TRBD2 agrees at 7 bases. The CDR3 is 16 residues long. The V gene's germline CDR1 is MNHEY and CDR2 SMNVEV (reference sequence). Trimming at V came to 0 bases and at J to 5 bases, leaving 6 bases not matched to a gene. This chain's CDR3 is CASSLSVGRLTGELFF. The CDR3 nucleotides read TGTGCCAGCAGTTTATCTGTCGGGAGGTTGACCGGGGAGCTGTTTTTT.

The chain recombines TRBV5-1 with TRBJ2-5; the D gene is possibly TRBD2 (5 bases). The V gene lost 4 bases and the J gene lost 0 bases, with 13 bases spanning the gap. Germline CDR1 and CDR2: SGHRS and YFSETQ. This CDR3 is built from 15 residues. In DNA form, the CDR3 reads TGCGCCAGCAGCCTAGACCGGGGTCACCAAGAGACCCAGTACTTC. Residues: CASSLDRGHQETQYF.

The chain recombines TRBV11-2 with TRBJ1-1; 7 bases align to TRBD1. J lost 1 base, V lost 0 bases, and 5 bases had no gene match. Germline CDR1 reads SGHAT; CDR2 reads FQNNGV. The CDR3 sequence is 16 residues long. The DNA of the CDR3 is TGTGCCAGCAGCTTAGAAACAGGGGCCCCGAACACTGAAGCTTTCTTT. Protein sequence: CASSLETGAPNTEAFF.

The chain employs TRBV19 and TRBJ1-6, with D hard to call. CDR1 and CDR2 (germline): LNHDA, SQIVND (reference sequence). The germline V and J ends were trimmed by 1 base and 15 bases, with 7 bases remaining between them. The CDR3 consists of 11 residues. CDR3 nucleotide sequence: TGTGCCAGTAGTATAGGCGCCGGCCTCCACTTT. Residues: CASSIGAGLHF. Based on the CDR3 plus reference TRBV19 and TRBJ1-6, the full variable domain is DGGITQSPKYLFRKEGQNVTLSCEQNLNHDAMYWYRQDPGQGLRLIYYSQIVNDFQKGDIAEGYSVSREKKESFPLTVTSAQKNPTAFYLCASSIGAGLHFGNGTRLTVT.

The gene calls are TRBV6-1 and TRBJ2-7; the D gene is possibly TRBD1 (5 bases). The V gene lost 8 bases and the J gene lost 11 bases, with 16 bases spanning the gap. Germline CDR1 MNHNS, CDR2 SASEGT. The CDR3 is 11 amino acids. Here the CDR3 DNA reads TGTGCCAGCGGAACAGGACGTATGGAGTACTTC. Protein: CASGTGRMEYF.

V and J are TRBV13 and TRBJ2-1; TRBD2 matches at 9 bases. CDR3 length: 20 amino acids. Germline V lookup: CDR1 PRHDT, CDR2 FYEKMQ (reference sequence). The junction had 14 bases not matched to a gene; V was cut back by 2 bases and J by 0 bases. The CDR3 DNA reads TGTGCCAGCAGCTTAACGGGTGCTAGCGGGGCCAGGAGCTCCTACAATGAGCAGTTCTTC. Protein sequence: CASSLTGASGARSSYNEQFF.

The genes are TRBV19 and TRBJ2-1, with 10 bases aligning to TRBD2. This CDR3 contains 15 residues. Germline CDR1 reads LNHDA; CDR2 reads SQIVND (reference sequence). The J segment lost 5 bases and the V segment lost 2 bases, leaving 3 bases of the junction unmatched. CDR3 nucleotides: TGTGCCAGTAGTATATTAGCGGGAGGCAACAATGAGCAGTTCTTC. Residues: CASSILAGGNNEQFF. Drawing the rest from reference TRBV19 and TRBJ2-1, the complete variable domain is DGGITQSPKYLFRKEGQNVTLSCEQNLNHDAMYWYRQDPGQGLRLIYYSQIVNDFQKGDIAEGYSVSREKKESFPLTVTSAQKNPTAFYLCASSILAGGNNEQFFGPGTRLTVL.

This clone was seen only a few times. The chain links TRBV5-1 to TRBJ2-6; a weak D match, TRBD1 (6 bases). Germline CDR1 is SGHRS and CDR2 is YFSETQ. Between the trimmed V and J ends, which lost 1 base and 0 bases, there was a span of 14 bases. The CDR3 loop spans 18 amino acids. The DNA of the CDR3 is TGCGCCAGCAGCTTGAGGGTGGCAGGGGACTCTGGGGCCAACGTCCTGACTTTC. It translates to CASSLRVAGDSGANVLTF.

The chain joins TRBV5-5 to TRBJ2-7; TRBD1 agrees at 8 bases. There are 16 residues in the CDR3. Germline loops: CDR1 SGHKS, CDR2 YYEKEE (reference sequence). The junction had 12 bases not matched to a gene; V was cut back by 2 bases and J by 5 bases. The CDR3 protein is CASSFDERTGPHEQYF. The DNA for the CDR3 is TGTGCCAGCAGCTTCGATGAGAGGACAGGGCCCCACGAGCAGTACTTC.

The V gene is TRBV6-1, the J gene TRBJ2-7, with TRBD2 matching 16 bases. J gave up 7 bases and V 6 bases, and 6 bases lay outside the gene matches. Germline V CDR1 and CDR2: MNHNS, SASEGT. The CDR3 spans 15 residues. The CDR3, as DNA: TGTGCCAGCAGCACGGGGACTAGCGGGGGGGTTGAGCAGTACTTC. Translation gives CASSTGTSGGVEQYF.

This clone was recorded only once. The J gene is TRBJ2-5, the V gene TRBV7-2, with D uncertain. Between the trimmed V and J ends, which lost 3 bases and 9 bases, there was a span of 11 bases. This CDR3 contains 12 residues. Germline CDR1 and CDR2: SGHTA and FQGNSA. CDR3 loop: CASSLSSPAQYF. DNA of the CDR3: TGTGCCAGCAGCTTGAGTAGTCCGGCCCAGTACTTC.

This chain's CDR3 is CASSLGQAKETQYF. CDR3 DNA: TGCGCCAGCAGCCTGGGACAGGCCAAAGAGACCCAGTACTTC. This sequence joins TRBV5-1 and TRBJ2-5, with 8 bases identical to TRBD1. With 4 bases clipped from V and 3 bases from J, the junction kept 5 bases outside the gene matches. The CDR3 extends over 14 amino acids. Germline lookup yields CDR1 SGHRS and CDR2 YFSETQ. Looking up the rest from reference TRBV5-1 and TRBJ2-5 gives the full variable domain: KAGVTQTPRYLIKTRGQQVTLSCSPISGHRSVSWYQQTPGQGLQFLFEYFSETQRNKGNFPGRFSGRQFSNSRSEMNVSTLELGDSALYLCASSLGQAKETQYFGPGTRLLVL.

This chain links TRBV6-1 with TRBJ2-3; 8 positions match TRBD2. The ends lost 5 bases at V and 1 base at J; junction bases unmatched: 5. Germline V gene lookup returns CDR1 MNHNS and CDR2 SASEGT. The CDR3 length is 15 residues. CDR3 residues: CASSLPGLGTDTQYF. In nucleotides, the CDR3 is TGTGCCAGCAGTCTCCCGGGACTAGGCACAGATACGCAGTATTTT.

The CDR3 region has the DNA TGTGCCAGCAGCTTTGGCCAGGATTCATTTAATGAAAAACTGTTTTTT. Translating it yields CASSFGQDSFNEKLFF. The V gene is TRBV7-2, the J gene TRBJ1-4; D remains ambiguous. The length of the CDR3 is 16 residues. Germline values: CDR1 SGHTA, CDR2 FQGNSA. V gave up 3 bases and J gave up 4 bases, with 15 bases separating them.

This sequence joins TRBV7-3 and TRBJ2-7, with D tentatively TRBD2 (7 bases). The germline gives CDR1 SGHTA, CDR2 FQGTGA. CDR3 size: 16 residues. The germline V and J ends were trimmed by 2 bases and 6 bases, with 20 bases remaining between them. This CDR3 is CASSLLGRGATSEQYF. As DNA, the CDR3 is TGTGCCAGCAGCTTACTGGGTCGGGGGGCCACCTCCGAGCAGTACTTC. Variable domain in full (rest from reference TRBV7-3 and TRBJ2-7): GAGVSQTPSNKVTEKGKYVELRCDPISGHTALYWYRQSLGQGPEFLIYFQGTGAADDSGLPNDRFFAVRPEGSVSTLKIQRTERGDSAVYLCASSLLGRGATSEQYFGPGTRLTVT.

This clone was picked up one time. The chain combines TRBV7-2 with TRBJ2-3; TRBD2 matches at 8 bases. The V gene end was trimmed by 5 bases and the J gene end by 1 base; junction bases not matched to a gene: 2. The CDR3 totals 14 residues. Germline values: CDR1 SGHTA, CDR2 FQGNSA. CDR3 in amino acids: CASSPTSGTDTQYF. CDR3 in DNA: TGTGCCAGCAGCCCGACTAGCGGCACAGATACGCAGTATTTT.

This chain uses TRBV7-2 with TRBJ2-7; D is possibly TRBD2 (6 bases). The CDR3 runs 14 residues. Germline loops: CDR1 SGHTA, CDR2 FQGNSA. Trimming took off 6 bases at V and 2 bases at J, with 14 bases between the two ends. DNA for the CDR3: TGTGCCAGCAGTTGGGTCGGAGGGACCTACGAGCAGTACTTC. It translates to CASSWVGGTYEQYF.

V usage is TRBV7-2 and J usage is TRBJ2-1; no firm D call. Germline CDR1 and CDR2: SGHTA and FQGNSA. CDR3 length: 14 residues. The V gene lost 2 bases and the J gene lost 0 bases, with 5 bases spanning the gap. CDR3 protein: CASSLSSSYNEQFF. In DNA form, the CDR3 reads TGTGCCAGCAGCTTATCGAGCTCCTACAATGAGCAGTTCTTC.

This chain joins TRBV5-1 and TRBJ2-7, with a tentative D call TRBD2 (6 bases). The CDR3 loop spans 19 amino acids. Trimming took off 4 bases at V and 7 bases at J, with 33 bases between the two ends. Germline CDR1 reads SGHRS; CDR2 reads YFSETQ. For the CDR3, the DNA is TGCGCCAGCAGCCCCATGCTCGCGAAACTCAACACGGGAGCGGAAGAGCAGTACTTC. Translating gives CASSPMLAKLNTGAEEQYF. Full variable domain (remainder filled in from reference TRBV5-1 and TRBJ2-7): KAGVTQTPRYLIKTRGQQVTLSCSPISGHRSVSWYQQTPGQGLQFLFEYFSETQRNKGNFPGRFSGRQFSNSRSEMNVSTLELGDSALYLCASSPMLAKLNTGAEEQYFGPGTRLTVT.

This chain uses TRBV6-1 with TRBJ2-1, with 9 bases that match TRBD2. The V and J ends lost 6 bases and 4 bases, in that order; junction bases with no gene match: 7. Germline CDR1 MNHNS, CDR2 SASEGT. This CDR3 comprises 15 residues. CDR3 sequence: CASSRAGGKYNEQFF. As DNA, the CDR3 is TGTGCCAGCAGCAGAGCGGGGGGCAAGTACAATGAGCAGTTCTTC.

This chain connects TRBV5-3 to TRBJ1-5, with TRBD1 as a possible D gene (6 bases). TRBV5-3 counts as an open reading frame of uncertain function. Trimming left V 4 bases short and J 3 bases short, with 20 bases between. The CDR3 consists of 17 residues. For the CDR3, the DNA is TGTGCCAGAAGCCGCTCCCCGGGGGGGCGGGACAATCAGCCCCAGCATTTT. Translated: CARSRSPGGRDNQPQHF.

V gene TRBV27 combines with J gene TRBJ1-6, with D tentatively TRBD1 (6 bases). The germline gives CDR1 MNHEY, CDR2 SMNVEV (reference sequence). V lost 1 base and J 6 bases, leaving 7 bases between the germline ends. This CDR3 contains 14 residues. CDR3 amino acids: CASSLLDSNSPLHF. The CDR3 bases are TGTGCCAGCAGTTTATTGGACAGTAATTCACCCCTCCACTTT.

The gene calls are TRBV7-2 and TRBJ2-3, with 7 nucleotides matching TRBD1. CDR1 and CDR2 from the germline V gene are SGHTA and FQGNSA. This CDR3 has 16 residues. Trimming took 2 bases from V and 1 from J; bases not matched to a gene: 6. CDR3 loop: CASSLRAGTGTDTQYF. The CDR3 DNA sequence: TGTGCCAGCAGCTTACGGGCAGGGACAGGCACAGATACGCAGTATTTT.

The chain uses TRBV9 and TRBJ2-4, with 8 bases lining up with TRBD1. CDR1 and CDR2 from the germline V gene are SGDLS and YYNGEE. The CDR3 covers 15 residues. V lost 2 bases to trimming and J lost 7 bases; unmatched junction nucleotides: 8. CDR3 nucleotides: TGTGCCAGCAGCGTTGGGGACAGGTCACTCAACATTCAGTACTTC. Translating gives CASSVGDRSLNIQYF. The complete variable domain, with remaining parts taken from reference TRBV9 and TRBJ2-4, reads DSGVTQTPKHLITATGQRVTLRCSPRSGDLSVYWYQQSLDQGLQFLIQYYNGEERAKGNILERFSAQQFPDLHSELNLSSLELGDSALYFCASSVGDRSLNIQYFGAGTRLSVL.

The rearrangement links TRBV6-1 to TRBJ2-5; 7 bases map to TRBD2. The CDR3 spans 15 residues. Germline values: CDR1 MNHNS, CDR2 SASEGT. The J segment lost 5 bases and the V segment lost 6 bases, leaving 12 bases of the junction unmatched. Here the CDR3 reads CASRGWETSRETQYF. The DNA for the CDR3 is TGTGCCAGCAGGGGGTGGGAGACTAGCCGGGAGACCCAGTACTTC.